The 11 T cell receptor beta chains given below trace back to one sample, sequenced in a study of blood T cell repertoires in COVID-19. Here immunoSEQ multiplex PCR was the method, and the copy in TCRdb shows in-frame clones only, minus some. The sample lists 300,000 to 450,000 clones; roughly nine tenths were seen once. The sample comprised PBMCs or T cells enriched from blood (not recorded which). These receptors were collected from a man between 18 and 29 years old who had recovered from COVID-19.

The chain carries TRBV28 and TRBJ2-1; 8 bases are shared with TRBD2. The CDR3 totals 15 residues. The V gene's germline CDR1 is MDHEN and CDR2 SYDVKM. V was pared by 4 bases and J by 4 bases, with 6 bases of the junction left unmatched. In DNA, the CDR3 is TGTGCCAGCAGTTCTCCGGGACTAGGATACAATGAGCAGTTCTTC. Its protein product is CASSSPGLGYNEQFF.

The chain is built from TRBV28 and TRBJ1-1; TRBD1 might be the D (5 bases). The V and J ends lost 7 bases and 5 bases respectively, with 14 bases between them. The CDR3 covers 13 residues. From germline, CDR1 is MDHEN and CDR2 SYDVKM. The CDR3 DNA reads TGTGCCAGCATTCCCCCCCGGGGGACTGAAGCTTTCTTT. Amino acid sequence: CASIPPRGTEAFF.

The chain is built from TRBV20-1 and TRBJ1-6; no definite D call. This CDR3 spans 15 amino acids. Germline CDR1 reads DFQATT; CDR2 reads SNEGSKA (reference sequence). V lost 3 bases and J lost 0, with 9 bases in between. The CDR3 loop reads CSASSGLSYNSPLHF. The CDR3 nucleotides are TGCAGTGCTAGTAGCGGCCTCTCCTATAATTCACCCCTCCACTTT.

The chain recombines TRBV5-6 with TRBJ1-5; perhaps TRBD1 as D (5 bases). V was trimmed by 3 bases and J by 4 bases, leaving 11 bases between them. The CDR3 consists of 14 residues. Per germline, CDR1 SGHDT and CDR2 YYEEEE. The CDR3 region has the DNA TGTGCCAGCAGCTATCAGGGCGTTAATCAGCCCCAGCATTTT. It specifies CASSYQGVNQPQHF.

The genes are TRBV27 and TRBJ1-2; 7 nucleotides line up with TRBD1. The CDR3 is 14 amino acids. CDR1 and CDR2 (germline): MNHEY, SMNVEV (reference sequence). With V trimmed by 5 bases and J by 7 bases, 10 bases remained unmatched. CDR3 region: CASSLTQGGTGYTF. The CDR3 nucleotides are TGTGCCAGCAGTCTAACCCAGGGGGGTACTGGCTACACCTTC.

This chain links TRBV7-8 with TRBJ1-1; 10 bases are shared with TRBD1. The CDR3 spans 15 residues. The germline V gene has CDR1 SGHVS and CDR2 FQNEAQ. Losses at the gene ends were 5 bases for V and 5 bases for J; bases not matched to a gene: 8. DNA for the CDR3: TGTGCCAGCAGCCCGAGGACAGGGGGGTATACTGAAGCTTTCTTT. Encoded protein: CASSPRTGGYTEAFF.

This clone came up once. The CDR3 DNA sequence: TGTGCCAGCAGTTTGGGGCTCTATCAGCCCCAGCATTTT. Translation gives CASSLGLYQPQHF. The gene calls are TRBV27 and TRBJ1-5, with D perhaps TRBD1 (5 bases). The CDR3 loop spans 13 amino acids. CDR1 MNHEY and CDR2 SMNVEV come from the germline V gene (reference sequence). Trimming shortened V by 3 bases and J by 5 bases, and 8 bases separated the two germline ends.

The rearrangement joins TRBV6-5 to TRBJ1-6; D gene uncertain. This CDR3 has 14 residues. Germline V CDR1 and CDR2: MNHEY, SVGAGI. The germline V and J ends were trimmed by 8 bases and 10 bases, with 18 bases remaining between them. CDR3 DNA: TGTGCCAGCTCTGTAAAATCGGGGTACTCACCCCTCCACTTT. Amino acid sequence: CASSVKSGYSPLHF.

The CDR3 region has the DNA TGCGCCAGCAGCTTGGGTTATTCAGGGGCCCAAGAGACCCAGTACTTC. It codes for CASSLGYSGAQETQYF. V usage is TRBV5-1 and J usage is TRBJ2-5; D is perhaps TRBD1 (6 bases). V was clipped by 0 bases and J by 1 base, with 13 bases between them. The CDR3 covers 16 residues. The germline CDR1 and CDR2 sequences are SGHRS and YFSETQ. Full variable domain (missing parts from reference TRBV5-1 and TRBJ2-5): KAGVTQTPRYLIKTRGQQVTLSCSPISGHRSVSWYQQTPGQGLQFLFEYFSETQRNKGNFPGRFSGRQFSNSRSEMNVSTLELGDSALYLCASSLGYSGAQETQYFGPGTRLLVL.

The V gene is TRBV19, the J gene TRBJ1-1; tentatively, D is TRBD1 (6 bases). The germline V and J ends were trimmed by 5 bases and 8 bases, with 21 bases remaining between them. The CDR3 totals 15 residues. In germline, CDR1 is LNHDA, CDR2 SQIVND (reference sequence). Here the CDR3 DNA reads TGTGCCAGTAGTCCCCGACAGGTTAAGGGGTGGGAAGCTTTCTTT. Amino acids: CASSPRQVKGWEAFF.

The genes are TRBV2 and TRBJ2-1; D uncertain. The CDR3 covers 12 residues. Looked up from germline, CDR1 is SNHLY and CDR2 is FYNNEI. V lost 6 bases and J 7 bases, leaving 10 bases between the germline ends. The CDR3 is CASSLTANEQFF. The CDR3 region has the DNA TGTGCCAGCAGCCTTACTGCGAATGAGCAGTTCTTC.